The entry below describes one TCR beta chain. From the 5' RACE reads, TCRdb lists one entry per CDR3 protein and no DNA. The record lists about 15,000 distinct CDR3 sequences, of which the ten most abundant hold 59%. The data stem from a study of T cells expressing NK-cell markers. The germline CDR1 and CDR2 sequences are MNHNS and SASEGT. CDR3 length: 16 residues. Sequenced sample: blood T cells: a sorted CD56 or NKG2C T cell subset, CD4+ or CD8+ T cells, or bulk PBMC T cells (not recorded which). This receptor was identified in a man aged 18-70 years in good health. The V call is TRBV6-1, the J call TRBJ2-1; with no DNA, the TCRdb D assignment of TRBD1 cannot be verified. The CDR3 sequence is CASKKGGGQGHNEQFF.